This T cell receptor (beta chain) originates from a study of blood T cells in healthy people across ages. Germline V gives CDR1 MDHEN, CDR2 SYDVKM. There are 15 residues in the CDR3. Trimming pared 6 bases from V and 0 bases from J, leaving 12 bases between. Caucasian individuals from Russia who were healthy and aged about 6 to 95 acted as donors. The use of a sample-barcoded 5' primer and a J-beta primer mix characterized a second PCR of about 7 to 12 cycles. TCRdb independently ran MiXCR on the 5' RACE reads; one entry per CDR3 protein. The sample includes 1.5 million to 2 million distinct CDR3 sequences, roughly 32% of them seen just once.

The sample consisted of blood. The chain couples TRBV28 to TRBJ2-4; the D is unclear. This sequence originates from a woman in her thirties in good health. The CDR3 bases are TGTGCCAGCAGCCCCCTGTCAGAAGCCAAAAACATTCAGTACTTC. It is translated as CASSPLSEAKNIQYF. Supplemented by reference TRBV28 and TRBJ2-4, the full variable domain reads DVKVTQSSRYLVKRTGEKVFLECVQDMDHENMFWYRQDPGLGLRLIYFSYDVKMKEKGDIPEGYSVSREKKERFSLILESASTNQTSMYLCASSPLSEAKNIQYFGAGTRLSVL.